The text below deals with one T cell receptor beta chain. In Seattle, patients joined the study during active infection and were tracked longitudinally. These data come from a study of blood T cell repertoires in COVID-19. Study background: Sources were T cells, B-cell-depleted T cells, or PBMCs; the material itself was cDNA or gDNA.

Profiled with immunoSEQ multiplex PCR; TCRdb holds only in-frame clones, not every one. This table has fewer than 200,000 clones, 81% appearing once. The clonotype was recovered from a woman in her forties with COVID-19, enrolled during active disease. Sequencing input: peripheral blood.

The CDR3 sequence is CASSPLVRGRSSPLHF. CDR3 in DNA: TGTGCCAGCAGCCCTCTCGTCAGGGGAAGAAGTTCACCCCTCCACTTT. The J gene is TRBJ1-6, the V gene TRBV9, with D possibly matching TRBD1 (6 bases). Germline V gene sequence: CDR1 SGDLS, CDR2 YYNGEE. Deletions cut 4 bases from V and 9 bases from J, with 20 bases between. The CDR3 runs 16 residues.